The entry below gives a single T cell receptor beta chain sequence along with its context. What it recognizes is unknown. The study sequenced cultured CD4+ T cell DNA using the Oncomine TCR Beta short-read assay. MiXCR, applied by TCRdb to the PCR reads, yields one record per CDR3 protein. The sample includes 15,000 or so distinct CDR3 sequences, 43% of them seen just once. This sample stems from a study of vaccination and CD4 T cells after COVID-19. V dropped 0 bases and J dropped 3 bases, with 14 bases sitting between them. Germline lookup yields CDR1 LGHNA and CDR2 YNFKEQ. The CDR3 is made up of 16 amino acids. The treatment: approximately 9-day PBMC culture with coronavirus spike peptide pools or control peptides (ViraFEST assay). TCRs were sequenced by ViraFEST after antigen-specific T cells had been expanded with peptide pools. It was with about 10 IU/ml IL-2 and around 10 ug/ml peptide pools that 1.5 million to 2.5 million PBMCs per well were cultured.

Sequencing was carried out using CD4+ T cells from blood, cultured in vitro. The TCR originated in a human donor who had recovered from COVID-19. The gene calls are TRBV4-2 and TRBJ1-2; D is uncertain. The CDR3 spells CASSQDDKARHYGYTF. DNA of the CDR3: TGTGCCAGCAGCCAAGACGACAAAGCCCGCCACTATGGCTACACCTTC.